The T cell receptor (beta chain) described here comes from a study of shared clonotypes between healthy human individuals. Overall study results and limits: Larger richness was generally estimated for naive than memory subsets. Tissues were not sampled, only blood, and their repertoires likely differ. With a few donors compared, about 5.2% of naive CD4 clonotypes were shared.

Trimming left V 5 bases short and J 4 bases short, with 17 bases between. The CDR3 covers 15 residues. Germline CDR1 and CDR2: MGHRA and YSYEKL. CD45RO negativity and positive selection for CCR7 defined naive CD8 cells, a population that excluded terminally differentiated effector memory CD45RA+ cells. Once extracted for a subset, genomic DNA was divided evenly among several immunoSEQ plates. TCRdb keeps only in-frame clones here, not all; method: immunoSEQ multiplex PCR. The sample holds about 1.9 million clones, around 93% seen once. Concerning this clone: Antigen specificity is unknown.

The chain links TRBV4-1 to TRBJ1-1, with D possibly TRBD1 on 5 matching bases. The TCR was taken from a man aged 18-30 years in good health. Some clones in this sample may be carry-over from other donors' samples. Sample: naive CD8+ T cells from PBMCs. In nucleotides, the CDR3 is TGCGCCAGCAGCTTTCTCAACAGGACTTCCACTGAAGCTTTCTTT. Its protein product is CASSFLNRTSTEAFF.